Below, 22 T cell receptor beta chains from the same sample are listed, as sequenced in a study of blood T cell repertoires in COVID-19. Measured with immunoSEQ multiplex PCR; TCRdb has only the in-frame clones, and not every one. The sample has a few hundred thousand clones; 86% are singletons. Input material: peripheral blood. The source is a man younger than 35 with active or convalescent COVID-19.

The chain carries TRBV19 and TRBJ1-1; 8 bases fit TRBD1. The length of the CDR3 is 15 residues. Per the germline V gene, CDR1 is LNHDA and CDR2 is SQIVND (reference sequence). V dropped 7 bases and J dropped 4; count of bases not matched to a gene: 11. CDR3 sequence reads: CASKDRGSGPTEAFF. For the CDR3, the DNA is TGTGCCAGTAAAGACAGGGGATCAGGGCCCACTGAAGCTTTCTTT.

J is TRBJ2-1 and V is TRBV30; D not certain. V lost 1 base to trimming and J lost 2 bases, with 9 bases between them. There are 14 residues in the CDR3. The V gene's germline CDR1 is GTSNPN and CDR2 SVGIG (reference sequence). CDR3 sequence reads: CAWSARRTYNEQFF. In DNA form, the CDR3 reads TGTGCCTGGAGTGCACGGCGGACCTACAATGAGCAGTTCTTC.

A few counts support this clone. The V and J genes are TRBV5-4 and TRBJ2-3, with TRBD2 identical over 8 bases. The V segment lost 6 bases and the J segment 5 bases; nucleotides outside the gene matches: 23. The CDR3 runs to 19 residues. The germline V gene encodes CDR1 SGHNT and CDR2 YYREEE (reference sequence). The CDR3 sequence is CASTFNSVPDSGSGDTQYF. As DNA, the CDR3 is TGTGCCAGCACCTTCAACTCCGTTCCGGACAGCGGGAGCGGAGATACGCAGTATTTT.

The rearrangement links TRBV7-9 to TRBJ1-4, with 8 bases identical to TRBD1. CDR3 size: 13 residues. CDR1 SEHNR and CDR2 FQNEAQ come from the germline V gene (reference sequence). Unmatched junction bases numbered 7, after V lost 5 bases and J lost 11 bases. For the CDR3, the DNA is TGTGCCAGCAGCCCAGTCGGGACAGGTAAACTGTTTTTT. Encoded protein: CASSPVGTGKLFF.

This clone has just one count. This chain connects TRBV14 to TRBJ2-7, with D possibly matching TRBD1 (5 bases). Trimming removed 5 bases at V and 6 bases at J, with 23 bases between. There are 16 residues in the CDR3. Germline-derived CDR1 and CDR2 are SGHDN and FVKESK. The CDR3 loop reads CASSSLDKAPLSEQYF. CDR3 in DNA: TGTGCCAGCAGCTCATTGGACAAGGCTCCTCTGTCCGAGCAGTACTTC.

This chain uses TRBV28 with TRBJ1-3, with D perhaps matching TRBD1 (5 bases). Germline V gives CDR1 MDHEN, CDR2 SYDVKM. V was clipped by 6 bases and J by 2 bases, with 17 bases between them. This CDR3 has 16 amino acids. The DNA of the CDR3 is TGTGCCAGCAGCCTAGGGCAGGGAACGGCTGGAAACACCATATATTTT. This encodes CASSLGQGTAGNTIYF.

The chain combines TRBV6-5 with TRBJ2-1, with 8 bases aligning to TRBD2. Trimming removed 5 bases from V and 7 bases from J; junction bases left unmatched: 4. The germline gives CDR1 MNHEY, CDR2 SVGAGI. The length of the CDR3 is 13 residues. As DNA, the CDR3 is TGTGCCAGCAGTAACCAGCGGGGGAATGAGCAGTTCTTC. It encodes CASSNQRGNEQFF.

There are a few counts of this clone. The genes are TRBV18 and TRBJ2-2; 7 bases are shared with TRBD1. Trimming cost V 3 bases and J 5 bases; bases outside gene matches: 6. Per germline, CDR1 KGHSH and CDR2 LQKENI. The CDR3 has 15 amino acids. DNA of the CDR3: TGTGCCAGCTCACCGCAAGAGGGGGCTACCGGGGAGCTGTTTTTT. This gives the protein CASSPQEGATGELFF. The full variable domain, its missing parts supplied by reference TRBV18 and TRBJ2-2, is NAGVMQNPRHLVRRRGQEARLRCSPMKGHSHVYWYRQLPEEGLKFMVYLQKENIIDESGMPKERFSAEFPKEGPSILRIQQVVRGDSAAYFCASSPQEGATGELFFGEGSRLTVL.

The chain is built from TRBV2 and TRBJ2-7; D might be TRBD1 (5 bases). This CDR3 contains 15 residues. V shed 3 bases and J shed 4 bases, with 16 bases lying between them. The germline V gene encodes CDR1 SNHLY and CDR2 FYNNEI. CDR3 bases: TGTGCCAGCAGTGAGTACGGTAGGGGTGGATACGAGCAGTACTTC. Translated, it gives CASSEYGRGGYEQYF.

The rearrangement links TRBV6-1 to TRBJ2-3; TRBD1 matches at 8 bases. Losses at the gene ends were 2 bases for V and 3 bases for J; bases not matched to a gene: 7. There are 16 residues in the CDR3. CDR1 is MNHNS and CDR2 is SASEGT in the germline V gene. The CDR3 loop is CASSENGQGFTDTQYF. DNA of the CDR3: TGTGCCAGCAGTGAAAATGGACAGGGTTTTACAGATACGCAGTATTTT.

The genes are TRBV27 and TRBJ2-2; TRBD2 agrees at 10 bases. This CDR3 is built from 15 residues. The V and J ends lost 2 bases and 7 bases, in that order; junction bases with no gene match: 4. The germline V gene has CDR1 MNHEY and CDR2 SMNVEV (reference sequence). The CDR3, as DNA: TGTGCCAGCAGTTTAGCTAGCGGGAGTGTCGGGGAGCTGTTTTTT. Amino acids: CASSLASGSVGELFF.

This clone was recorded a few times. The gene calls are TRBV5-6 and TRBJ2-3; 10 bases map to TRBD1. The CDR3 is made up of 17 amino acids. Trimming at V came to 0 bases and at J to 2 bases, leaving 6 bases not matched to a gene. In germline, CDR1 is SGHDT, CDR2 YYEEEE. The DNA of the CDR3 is TGTGCCAGCAGCTTGGGAGCCGGGACAGGGGTCACAGATACGCAGTATTTT. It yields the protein CASSLGAGTGVTDTQYF. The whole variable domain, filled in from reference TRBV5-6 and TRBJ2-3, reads DAGVTQSPTHLIKTRGQQVTLRCSPKSGHDTVSWYQQALGQGPQFIFQYYEEEERQRGNFPDRFSGHQFPNYSSELNVNALLLGDSALYLCASSLGAGTGVTDTQYFGPGTRLTVL.

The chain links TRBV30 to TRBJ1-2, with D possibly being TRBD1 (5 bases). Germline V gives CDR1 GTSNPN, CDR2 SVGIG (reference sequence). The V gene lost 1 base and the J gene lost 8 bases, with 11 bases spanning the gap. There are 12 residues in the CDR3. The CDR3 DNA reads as TGTGCCTGGAGTGGCAGGGCCCGAGGCTACACCTTC. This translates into CAWSGRARGYTF.

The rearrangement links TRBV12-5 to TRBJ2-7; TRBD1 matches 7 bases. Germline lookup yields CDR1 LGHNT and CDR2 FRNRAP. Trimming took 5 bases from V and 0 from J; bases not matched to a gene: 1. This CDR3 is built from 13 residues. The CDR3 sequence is CASGGTVSYEQYF. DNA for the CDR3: TGTGCTAGTGGTGGGACAGTCTCCTACGAGCAGTACTTC.

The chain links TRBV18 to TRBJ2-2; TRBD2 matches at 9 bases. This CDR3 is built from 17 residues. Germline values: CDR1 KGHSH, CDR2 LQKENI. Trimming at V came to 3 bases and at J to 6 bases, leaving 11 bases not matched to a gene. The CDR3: CASSPRGLAFAAGELFF. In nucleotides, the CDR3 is TGTGCCAGCTCACCCCGGGGACTAGCCTTTGCCGCCGGGGAGCTGTTTTTT. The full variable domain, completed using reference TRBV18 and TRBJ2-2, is NAGVMQNPRHLVRRRGQEARLRCSPMKGHSHVYWYRQLPEEGLKFMVYLQKENIIDESGMPKERFSAEFPKEGPSILRIQQVVRGDSAAYFCASSPRGLAFAAGELFFGEGSRLTVL.

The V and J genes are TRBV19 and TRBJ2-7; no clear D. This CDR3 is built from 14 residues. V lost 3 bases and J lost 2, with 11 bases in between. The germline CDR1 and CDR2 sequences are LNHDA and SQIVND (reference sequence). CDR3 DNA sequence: TGTGCCAGTAGTATTAAAGCGTTGCCCTACGAGCAGTACTTC. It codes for CASSIKALPYEQYF.

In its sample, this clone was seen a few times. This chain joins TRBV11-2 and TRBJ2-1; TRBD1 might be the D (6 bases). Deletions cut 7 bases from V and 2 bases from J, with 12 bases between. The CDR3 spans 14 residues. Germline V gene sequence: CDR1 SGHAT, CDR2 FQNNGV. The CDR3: CASKQGSPYNEQFF. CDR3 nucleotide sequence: TGTGCCAGCAAACAGGGTAGCCCCTACAATGAGCAGTTCTTC.

CDR3 sequence reads: CASSYASGVYEQYF. The CDR3 nucleotides are TGTGCCAGCAGTTACGCGAGCGGGGTCTACGAGCAGTACTTC. The rearrangement joins TRBV6-2 or TRBV6-3 to TRBJ2-7; TRBD2 matches at 7 bases. V was pared by 2 bases and J by 3 bases, with 4 bases of the junction left unmatched. CDR3 length equals 14 residues. CDR1 is MNHEY and CDR2 is SVGEGT in the germline V gene.

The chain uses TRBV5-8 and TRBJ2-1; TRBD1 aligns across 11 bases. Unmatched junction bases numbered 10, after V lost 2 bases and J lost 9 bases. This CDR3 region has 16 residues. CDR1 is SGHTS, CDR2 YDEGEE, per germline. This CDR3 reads CASSLTGTGGRSEQFF. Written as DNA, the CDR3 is TGTGCCAGCAGCTTAACCGGGACAGGGGGTCGGAGTGAGCAGTTCTTC.

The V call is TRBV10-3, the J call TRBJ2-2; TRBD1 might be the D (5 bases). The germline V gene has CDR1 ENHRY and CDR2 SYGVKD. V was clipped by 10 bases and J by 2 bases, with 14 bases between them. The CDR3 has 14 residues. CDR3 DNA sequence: TGTGCCACGACAGCTTTCACCAACACCGGGGAGCTGTTTTTT. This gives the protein CATTAFTNTGELFF.

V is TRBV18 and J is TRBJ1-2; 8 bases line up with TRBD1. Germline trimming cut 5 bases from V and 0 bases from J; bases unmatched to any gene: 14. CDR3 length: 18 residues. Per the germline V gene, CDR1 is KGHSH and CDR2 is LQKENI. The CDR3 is CASSAATLRTGPNYGYTF. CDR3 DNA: TGTGCCAGCTCAGCAGCAACACTTCGGACAGGGCCTAACTATGGCTACACCTTC.

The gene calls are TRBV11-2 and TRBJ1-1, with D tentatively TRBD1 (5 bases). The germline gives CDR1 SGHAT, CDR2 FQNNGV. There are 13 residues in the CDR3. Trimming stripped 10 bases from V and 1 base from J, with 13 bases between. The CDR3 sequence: CATSGIPNTEAFF. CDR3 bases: TGTGCCACCTCAGGGATCCCGAACACTGAAGCTTTCTTT.